This paragraph covers one T cell receptor beta chain sequence. This sample is drawn from a study of blood T cell repertoires in COVID-19. Study overall: Samples of COVID-19 (acute and convalescent) were obtained from the United States, Italy and Spain. PBMCs, B-cell-depleted T cells, or T cells were the source of the cDNA or gDNA that made up the material.

As processed by the authors: Estimates of nucleated cell counts were drawn from the amplification of reference gene primers. Generated by immunoSEQ multiplex PCR, the TCRdb table keeps only in-frame clones and is missing some. The DNA gave D and trimming, while V, J and clone size come from that table. The table shows about 200,000 clones, with roughly 88% occurring only once. The V end was cut by 2 bases, the J end by 4 bases, with 14 bases between. Germline V gives CDR1 MNHEY, CDR2 SVGAGI. The CDR3 sequence is 15 residues long. This sequence originates from a man between 18 and 29 years old with active or convalescent COVID-19. The sequencing sample was made of peripheral blood. The chain employs TRBV6-5 and TRBJ1-1, with D uncertain. DNA of the CDR3: TGTGCCAGCAGTTACGACGAGGCGACGACCACTGAAGCTTTCTTT. Protein product: CASSYDEATTTEAFF.